This T cell receptor beta chain was captured in a study of T-cell memory formation after mild COVID-19. With respect to this clonotype: Its antigen is as yet unknown.

The 5'RACE method, run with constant-segment primers, produced TCR alpha and TCR beta cDNA libraries (carrying sample barcodes and UMIs). TCRdb reanalysed the 5' RACE reads using MiXCR and keeps one entry per CDR3 protein. The sample lists fewer than 90,000 distinct CDR3 sequences, 9.5% to 15% seen once, with about 40% in the top ten. The germline gives CDR1 KGHSH, CDR2 LQKENI. The CDR3 is 14 residues long. Trimming shortened V by 6 bases and J by 8 bases, and 18 bases separated the two germline ends. Notes on the study in general: Among CD4+ contracting clones, most were CM and EM, and CD8+ ones EMRA. Clones contracting across day 15 to 85 had a balanced CD4/CD8 profile; later expanding clones leaned CD4+. Second-wave clones that peaked on day 37 lacked confirmed SARS-CoV-2 specificity.

The specimen sequenced was PBMCs or a T cell subset sorted from them (not recorded which). The V and J genes are TRBV18 and TRBJ2-3; D remains ambiguous. The clonotype was recovered from a man in his late teens or twenties who had mild COVID-19 (a few samples of this study predate the infection). Cell type and time point are not known. The DNA of the CDR3 is TGTGCCAGCTCCGCCCGGACGGGCCCGGGTACGCAGTATTTT. This translates into CASSARTGPGTQYF.